The present T cell receptor beta chain was sequenced within a study of cytomegalovirus exposure and HLA in healthy donors. Notes on the study in general: Later analysis associated a missense DCLRE1C variant with TCR beta V- and J-gene trimming. A list of around 160 TCR beta chains associated with cytomegalovirus was given. Within a later analysis, the majority of CMV-associated TCR beta chains appeared HLA-restricted. Most TCR beta V segments were productive about 90% or about 30% of the time in an earlier analysis.

The study ran its PCR with 60 Vbeta and 13 Jbeta primers. Assay: immunoSEQ multiplex PCR; the TCRdb copy retains only in-frame clones and omits some. The top ten clones hold over 9.5% of a sample with about 140,000 clones, about three quarters of them seen once. The germline CDR1 and CDR2 sequences are SGHAT and FQNNGV. V lost 4 bases and J lost 6; bases outside the gene matches: 3. This CDR3 is 13 amino acids long. As regards this clone: Its antigen is unknown.

Sequencing was carried out using PBMCs. This rearrangement joins TRBV11-2 to TRBJ2-7, with 10 nucleotides matching TRBD2. The receptor's source is a man younger than 40 in good health and CMV-seropositive. CDR3 bases: TGTGCCAGCAGCTCCCTAGCGGGAGCCGAGCAGTACTTC. Translation gives CASSSLAGAEQYF.